This T cell receptor beta chain originates from a study of blood T cell repertoires in COVID-19 (dated by TCRdb to 2020 to 2021). Background for the entire study: Samples from collaborators originated in the United States, Italy and Spain and spanned both the acute and convalescent phases of COVID-19. The material from the prospective study consisted of cDNA or gDNA derived from T cells, B-cell-depleted T cells, or PBMCs. HLA class I and class II types, where available, came from metadata supplied by the sample provider rather than from assay-based typing. Samples came from the ongoing ImmuneRACE study (first 160 participants) plus 1,254 subjects from 6 global collaborators. A de-identified subject ID, COVID-19 status, age in years and sex were almost always included in the sample metadata. Subjects who had been exposed to COVID-19, were actively infected with it, or had recovered from it provided the deeply sampled blood TCRbeta repertoires that made up the dataset. The repertoires were released in a freely available public database intended as a resource for research on the immune response to SARS-CoV-2. What the work shows at the level of the full study, not this receptor alone: The quantity of clinical and demographic metadata differed by source and by participant and was supplied without curation.

As regards this clone: Its antigen is unknown. Base-call qualities are not available, and no considerably larger clone is one nucleotide away.

Each collaborating institution followed its own protocols to collect whole blood in K2EDTA tubes. For TCRbeta analysis, collaborator samples were shipped as frozen whole blood, as isolated PBMCs, or as DNA extracted from either sample type. The CDR3 covers 15 residues, taking in both the cysteine and the phenylalanine. The entry retains the CDR3 DNA only, 45 bases that are in frame from base 1. V drops 4 bases and J drops 5 bases, leaving 15 bases in between. The germline V gene sets CDR1 to SGDLS and CDR2 to YYNGEE. TCRbeta CDR3 regions were amplified from genomic DNA by means of the immunoSEQ Assay, a bias-controlled multiplex PCR. The source study handled its data this way. Within the assay, amplification of reference gene primers was used to estimate how many nucleated cells each sample contained. To quantify the absolute abundance of each unique TCRbeta CDR3 rearrangement, sequence reads were collapsed and filtered. For each sample, productive Simpson clonality was calculated as the square root of Simpson's diversity index over productive rearrangements. TCRdb obtained this table from immuneACCESS and retained in-frame rearrangements with V and J assigned. These tables miss some clones; where compared with another copy, unresolved V genes account for less than half of the shortfall, and the remainder is unexplained. Clone size and V and J calls were adopted from that table, with D and trimming inferred from the DNA. This sample has around 200,000 clones in its table, and about nine tenths of those were observed once. The top ten constitute roughly 6.7% of the sample.

The chain is made from TRBV9 and TRBJ2-2; the D gene cannot be named for sure. This TCR was recovered from a man aged 40-50 years with acute or convalescent COVID-19. The specimen sequenced was peripheral blood. CDR3 protein: CASSRLSTHTGELFF. The DNA sequence reads TGTGCCAGCAGCCGACTGAGTACTCATACCGGGGAGCTGTTTTTT. Joined to the reference TRBV9 and TRBJ2-2 proteins, this CDR3 gives the full variable domain: DSGVTQTPKHLITATGQRVTLRCSPRSGDLSVYWYQQSLDQGLQFLIQYYNGEERAKGNILERFSAQQFPDLHSELNLSSLELGDSALYFCASSRLSTHTGELFFGEGSRLTVL.